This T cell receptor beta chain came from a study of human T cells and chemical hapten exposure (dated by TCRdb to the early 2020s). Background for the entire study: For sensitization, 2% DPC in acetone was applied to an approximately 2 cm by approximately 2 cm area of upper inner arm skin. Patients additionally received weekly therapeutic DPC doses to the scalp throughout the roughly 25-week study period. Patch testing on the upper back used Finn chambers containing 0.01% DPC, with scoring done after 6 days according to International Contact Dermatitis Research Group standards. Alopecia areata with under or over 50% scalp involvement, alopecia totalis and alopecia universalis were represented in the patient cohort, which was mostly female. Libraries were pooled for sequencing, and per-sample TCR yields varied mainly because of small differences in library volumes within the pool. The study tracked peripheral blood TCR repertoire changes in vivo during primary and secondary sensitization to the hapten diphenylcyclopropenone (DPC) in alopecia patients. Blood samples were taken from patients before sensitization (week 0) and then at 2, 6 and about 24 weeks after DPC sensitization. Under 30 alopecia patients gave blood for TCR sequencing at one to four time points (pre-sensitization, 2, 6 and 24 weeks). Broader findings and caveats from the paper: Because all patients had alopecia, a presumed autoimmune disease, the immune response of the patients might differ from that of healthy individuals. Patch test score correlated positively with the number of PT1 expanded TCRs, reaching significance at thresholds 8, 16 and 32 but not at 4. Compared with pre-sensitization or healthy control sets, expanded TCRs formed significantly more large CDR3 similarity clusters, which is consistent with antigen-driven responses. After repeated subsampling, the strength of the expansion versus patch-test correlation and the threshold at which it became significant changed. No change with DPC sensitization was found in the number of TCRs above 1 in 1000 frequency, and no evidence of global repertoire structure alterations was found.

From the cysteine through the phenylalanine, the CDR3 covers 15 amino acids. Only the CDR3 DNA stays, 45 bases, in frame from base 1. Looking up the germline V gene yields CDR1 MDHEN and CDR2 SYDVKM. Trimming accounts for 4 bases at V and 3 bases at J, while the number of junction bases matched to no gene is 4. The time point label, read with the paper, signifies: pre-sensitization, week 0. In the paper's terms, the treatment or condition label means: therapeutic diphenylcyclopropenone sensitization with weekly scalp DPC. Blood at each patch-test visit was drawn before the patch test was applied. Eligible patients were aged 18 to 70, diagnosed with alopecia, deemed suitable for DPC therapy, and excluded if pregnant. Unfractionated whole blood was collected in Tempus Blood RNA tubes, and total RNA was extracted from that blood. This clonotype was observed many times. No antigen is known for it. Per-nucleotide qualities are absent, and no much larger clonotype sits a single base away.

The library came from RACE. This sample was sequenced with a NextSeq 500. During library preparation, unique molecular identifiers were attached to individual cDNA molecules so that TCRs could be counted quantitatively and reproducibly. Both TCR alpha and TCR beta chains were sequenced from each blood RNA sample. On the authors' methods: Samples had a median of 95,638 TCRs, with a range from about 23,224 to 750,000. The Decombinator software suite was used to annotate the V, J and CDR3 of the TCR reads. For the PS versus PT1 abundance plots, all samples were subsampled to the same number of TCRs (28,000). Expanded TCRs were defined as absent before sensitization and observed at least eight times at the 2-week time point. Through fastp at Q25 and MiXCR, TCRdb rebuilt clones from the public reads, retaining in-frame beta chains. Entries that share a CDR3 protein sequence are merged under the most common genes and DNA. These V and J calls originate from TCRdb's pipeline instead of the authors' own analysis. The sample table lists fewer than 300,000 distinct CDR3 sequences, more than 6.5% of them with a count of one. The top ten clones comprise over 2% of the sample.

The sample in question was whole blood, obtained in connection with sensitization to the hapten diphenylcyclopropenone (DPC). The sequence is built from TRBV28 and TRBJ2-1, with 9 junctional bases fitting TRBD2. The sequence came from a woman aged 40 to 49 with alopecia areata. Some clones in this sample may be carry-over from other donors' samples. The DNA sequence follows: TGTGCCAGCAGTTGGGCTAGCGGGGTCTACAATGAGCAGTTCTTC. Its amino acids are CASSWASGVYNEQFF. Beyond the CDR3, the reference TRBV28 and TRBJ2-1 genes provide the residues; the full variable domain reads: DVKVTQSSRYLVKRTGEKVFLECVQDMDHENMFWYRQDPGLGLRLIYFSYDVKMKEKGDIPEGYSVSREKKERFSLILESASTNQTSMYLCASSWASGVYNEQFFGPGTRLTVL.